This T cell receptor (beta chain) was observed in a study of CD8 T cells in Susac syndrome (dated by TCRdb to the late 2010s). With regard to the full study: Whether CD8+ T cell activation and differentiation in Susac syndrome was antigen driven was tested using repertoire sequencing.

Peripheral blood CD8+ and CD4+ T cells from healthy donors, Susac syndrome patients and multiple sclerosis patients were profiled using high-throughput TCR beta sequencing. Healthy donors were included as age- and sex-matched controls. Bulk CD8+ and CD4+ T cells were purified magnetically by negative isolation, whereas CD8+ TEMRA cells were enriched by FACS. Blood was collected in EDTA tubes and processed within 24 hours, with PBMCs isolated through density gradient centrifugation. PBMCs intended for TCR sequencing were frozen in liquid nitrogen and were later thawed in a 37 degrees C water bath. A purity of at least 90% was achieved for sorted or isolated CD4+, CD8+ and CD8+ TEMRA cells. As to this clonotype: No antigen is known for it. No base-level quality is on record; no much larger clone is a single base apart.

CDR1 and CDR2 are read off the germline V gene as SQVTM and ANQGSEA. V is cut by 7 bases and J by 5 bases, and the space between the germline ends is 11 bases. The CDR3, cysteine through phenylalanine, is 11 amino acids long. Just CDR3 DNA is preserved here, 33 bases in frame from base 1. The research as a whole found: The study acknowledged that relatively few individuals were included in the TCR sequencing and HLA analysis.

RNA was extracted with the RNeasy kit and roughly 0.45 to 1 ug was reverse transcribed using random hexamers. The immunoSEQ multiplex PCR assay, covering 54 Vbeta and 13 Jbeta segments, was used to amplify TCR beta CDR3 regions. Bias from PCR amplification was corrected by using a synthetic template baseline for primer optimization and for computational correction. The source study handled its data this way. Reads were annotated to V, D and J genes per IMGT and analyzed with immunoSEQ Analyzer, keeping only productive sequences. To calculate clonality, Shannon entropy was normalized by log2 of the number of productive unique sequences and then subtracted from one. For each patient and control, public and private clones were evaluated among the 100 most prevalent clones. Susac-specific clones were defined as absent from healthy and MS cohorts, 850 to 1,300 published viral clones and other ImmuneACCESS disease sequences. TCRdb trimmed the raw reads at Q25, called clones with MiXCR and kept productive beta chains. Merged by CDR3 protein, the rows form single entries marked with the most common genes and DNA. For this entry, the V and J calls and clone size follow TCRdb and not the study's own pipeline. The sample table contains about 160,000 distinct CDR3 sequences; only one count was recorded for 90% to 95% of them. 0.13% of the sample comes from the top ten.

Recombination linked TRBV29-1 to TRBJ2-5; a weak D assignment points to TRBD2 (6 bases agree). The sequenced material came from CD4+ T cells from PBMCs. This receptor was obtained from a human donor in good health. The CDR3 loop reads CSASGGETQYF. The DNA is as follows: TGCAGCGCTTCAGGAGGGGAGACCCAGTACTTC.